One sample yielded the 17 T cell receptor beta chains listed below, sequenced in a study of neurological immune-mediated disorders. TCRdb called the 5' RACE reads again in MiXCR, with one record for every CDR3 protein. The sample contains fewer than 40,000 distinct CDR3 sequences, about an eighth of which appear only once. Time point denoted: longitudinal time-point 2. Sequencing was done on a sample of PBMCs. The receptors originated from a woman in her 40s in good health.

This chain uses TRBV6-2 or TRBV6-3 with TRBJ2-7; 10 nucleotides line up with TRBD1. V shed 5 bases and J 3 bases; nucleotides not matched to a gene: 10. Germline V lookup: CDR1 MNHEY, CDR2 SVGEGT. The CDR3 runs to 16 residues. For the CDR3, the DNA is TGTGCCAGCAGTGACCGTCCGGGACAGGGGATCTACGAGCAGTACTTC. Translation gives CASSDRPGQGIYEQYF.

This clonotype was recorded at least ten times. The chain uses TRBV7-9 and TRBJ2-5, with D perhaps TRBD1 (6 bases). Germline V gene sequence: CDR1 SEHNR, CDR2 FQNEAQ (reference sequence). This CDR3 spans 13 amino acids. Trimming took 2 bases from V and 5 from J, leaving 9 bases between them. The DNA for the CDR3 is TGTGCCAGCAGCTTACGAGGGGGTGAGACCCAGTACTTC. Translated: CASSLRGGETQYF.

This clonotype was recorded at least ten times. The DNA for the CDR3 is TGTGCCAGCAGCGGGACACTGCCCTACGAGCAGTACTTC. It codes for CASSGTLPYEQYF. The genes are TRBV6-1 and TRBJ2-7; perhaps TRBD1 as D (6 bases). The CDR3 totals 13 residues. The V end lost 6 bases, the J end lost 2 bases, and 11 bases lay between the germline ends. CDR1 is MNHNS and CDR2 is SASEGT in the germline V gene.

This clonotype has more than one count but fewer than ten. The rearrangement uses TRBV24-1 and TRBJ2-5; D might be TRBD1 (6 bases). The CDR3 is 14 residues long. Trimming removed 4 bases from V and 2 bases from J, with 10 bases in between. Germline V gene data show CDR1 as KGHDR and CDR2 as SFDVKD. CDR3 sequence reads: CATSEAGTQETQYF. In DNA, the CDR3 is TGTGCCACCAGTGAAGCAGGGACACAAGAGACCCAGTACTTC.

This clonotype is medium-sized. The CDR3 DNA follows: TGTGCCACCAGTCGGGGAAACACCGGGGAGCTGTTTTTT. It translates to CATSRGNTGELFF. The chain carries TRBV24-1 and TRBJ2-2; possibly TRBD2 for D (5 bases). V lost 6 bases and J 2 bases, leaving 6 bases between the germline ends. CDR1 is KGHDR, CDR2 SFDVKD, per germline. The CDR3 is 13 residues long.

This clonotype has a count of ten or more. V and J are TRBV7-2 and TRBJ2-7; D possibly corresponds to TRBD2 (6 bases). Germline V gene sequence: CDR1 SGHTA, CDR2 FQGNSA. V dropped 1 base and J dropped 5 bases, with 18 bases sitting between them. CDR3 size: 16 residues. CDR3 sequence: CASSLDRHLPSDEQYF. CDR3 DNA: TGTGCCAGCAGCTTAGACCGACACCTCCCTAGCGACGAGCAGTACTTC.

At least ten counts were recorded for this clonotype. A much larger clone differs by one base, so this may be a read error. The CDR3 region has the DNA TGTGCCAGCAGTTCCCCCTACGAGCAGTACTTC. Its protein is CASSSPYEQYF. The genes are TRBV6-6 and TRBJ2-7; D gene uncertain. Trimming took 4 bases from V and 2 from J, leaving 3 bases between them. CDR3 size: 11 residues. Germline CDR1 reads MNHNY; CDR2 reads SVGAGI (reference sequence).

At least ten counts were recorded for this clonotype. The J gene is TRBJ2-7, the V gene TRBV9; D could derive from TRBD1 or TRBD2 (5 bases each). CDR1 SGDLS and CDR2 YYNGEE come from the germline V gene. The CDR3 has 13 residues. The V and J ends lost 3 bases and 0 bases respectively, with 7 bases between them. CDR3 region: CASSDGTSYEQYF. The CDR3 region has the DNA TGTGCCAGCAGCGACGGGACCTCCTACGAGCAGTACTTC.

In its sample, this clonotype was seen many times. The chain combines TRBV20-1 with TRBJ2-7, with TRBD1 as a possible D gene (5 bases). The CDR3 runs 15 residues. V shed 0 bases and J shed 2 bases, with 14 bases lying between them. Germline V CDR1 and CDR2: DFQATT, SNEGSKA (reference sequence). In nucleotides, the CDR3 is TGCAGTGCTAGAGATCTAGGCAGGGTCACCTACGAGCAGTACTTC. It specifies CSARDLGRVTYEQYF.

This clonotype was recorded at least ten times. V is TRBV4-1 and J is TRBJ1-1; tentative D call: TRBD1 (5 bases). Germline CDR1 reads MGHRA; CDR2 reads YSYEKL. Trimming pared 1 base from V and 9 bases from J, leaving 15 bases between. The length of the CDR3 is 14 residues. CDR3: CASSQVMQGTQAFF. The CDR3 region has the DNA TGCGCCAGCAGCCAAGTCATGCAAGGGACCCAAGCTTTCTTT.

In this sample, this clonotype turned up many times. DNA of the CDR3: TGTGCCAGCAGCCGAGACCGCGATGAGCAGTTCTTC. Translation: CASSRDRDEQFF. The rearrangement uses TRBV5-6 and TRBJ2-1; no clear D. CDR1 SGHDT and CDR2 YYEEEE come from the germline V gene. The CDR3 runs 12 residues. V dropped 4 bases and J dropped 8 bases, with 10 bases sitting between them.

In this sample, this clonotype turned up many times. The CDR3 region has the DNA TGTGCCAGCAGCCCCCTTCCAGTAGAAACTAACTATGGCTACACCTTC. Its protein product is CASSPLPVETNYGYTF. The rearrangement uses TRBV7-8 and TRBJ1-2; the D is unclear. The germline V gene encodes CDR1 SGHVS and CDR2 FQNEAQ. The CDR3 is 16 amino acids. Deletions cut 5 bases from V and 0 bases from J, with 16 bases between.

The CDR3 loop is CSSSSRASPYEQYF. CDR3 nucleotide sequence: TGCAGTTCCTCGTCTAGGGCGTCCCCCTACGAGCAGTACTTC. This sequence joins TRBV20-1 and TRBJ2-7, with unresolved D. V gave up 8 bases and J gave up 2 bases, with 19 bases separating them. The V gene's germline CDR1 is DFQATT and CDR2 SNEGSKA (reference sequence). The CDR3 totals 14 residues.

This clonotype was found many times. This chain connects TRBV13 to TRBJ2-7; 7 bases line up with TRBD2. The V and J ends lost 4 bases and 4 bases, in that order; junction bases with no gene match: 4. The CDR3 consists of 13 residues. CDR1 is PRHDT and CDR2 is FYEKMQ in the germline V gene (reference sequence). In DNA form, the CDR3 reads TGTGCCAGCAGCTCCAGACTAGCATACGAGCAGTACTTC. Translating gives CASSSRLAYEQYF.

This clonotype was recorded many times. This chain uses TRBV27 with TRBJ1-6; maybe TRBD1 (5 bases). The CDR3 has 17 amino acids. The V gene's germline CDR1 is MNHEY and CDR2 SMNVEV (reference sequence). V lost 5 bases and J 0 bases, leaving 14 bases between the germline ends. The CDR3 protein is CASSPYWGSSYNSPLHF. CDR3 nucleotide sequence: TGTGCCAGCAGTCCGTATTGGGGCAGCTCCTATAATTCACCCCTCCACTTT.

This clonotype was seen ten or more times. The V and J genes are TRBV3-1 and TRBJ2-3; possibly TRBD2 for D (5 bases). V was trimmed by 0 bases and J by 7 bases, leaving 14 bases between them. This CDR3 contains 15 residues. CDR1 and CDR2 (germline): LGHDT, YNNKEL (reference sequence). The CDR3 DNA reads as TGTGCCAGCAGCCAAGACTCGACGAGCGGAAATACGCAGTATTTT. Translation gives CASSQDSTSGNTQYF.

J is TRBJ2-7 and V is TRBV18, with D possibly being TRBD1 (6 bases). The germline gives CDR1 KGHSH, CDR2 LQKENI. The CDR3 runs to 15 residues. Between the trimmed V and J ends, which lost 3 bases and 3 bases, there was a span of 15 bases. In nucleotides, the CDR3 is TGTGCCAGCTCACCGCTTACAGGGCCCATCTACGAGCAGTACTTC. Translating gives CASSPLTGPIYEQYF.